These 27 T cell receptor beta chains were all obtained from the same sample, sequenced in a study of glioma-infiltrating T cells. The iRepertoire nested amplicon-rescue multiplex PCR amplified TCR alpha and beta CDR3s from RNA. Via MiXCR, TCRdb re-called the multiplex PCR reads, giving one row per CDR3 protein. This sample has roughly 100,000 distinct CDR3 sequences, with around 37% found just once. The sequencing sample was made of glioma tissue, nonneoplastic brain tissue, or PBMCs (not recorded which). Source of these receptors: a human donor with low-grade glioma or glioblastoma, undergoing nonglioma brain surgery, or in good health (not recorded which).

This clonotype was counted at least ten times. The V and J genes are TRBV5-1 and TRBJ2-1, with D possibly being TRBD1 or TRBD2 (6 bases each). In germline, CDR1 is SGHRS, CDR2 YFSETQ. V was shortened by 4 bases and J by 6 bases, with 17 bases between the two germline ends. The CDR3 loop spans 15 amino acids. In nucleotides, the CDR3 is TGCGCCAGCAGCAGAACTAGGGGGGCCTTCAATGAGCAGTTCTTC. Amino acids: CASSRTRGAFNEQFF.

This clonotype has at least ten counts. The genes are TRBV5-1 and TRBJ2-7, with 9 positions matching TRBD1. V shed 5 bases and J 5 bases; nucleotides not matched to a gene: 8. Germline values: CDR1 SGHRS, CDR2 YFSETQ. This CDR3 comprises 14 residues. This CDR3 is CASSYTGGQNEQYF. CDR3 in DNA: TGCGCCAGCAGTTACACAGGGGGCCAGAACGAGCAGTACTTC.

In the case of this clonotype: Since a much larger clone is just one base distant, this may be a read error. The chain couples TRBV18 to TRBJ1-1, with TRBD1 as a possible D gene (6 bases). The germline V gene encodes CDR1 KGHSH and CDR2 LQKENI. The CDR3 has 17 amino acids. In DNA, the CDR3 is TGTGCCAGCTCACGTTCCCCGGTCAGGGGATCGGACACTGAAGCTTCCTTT. It specifies CASSRSPVRGSDTEASF.

This clonotype was recorded at least ten times. The J gene is TRBJ1-1, the V gene TRBV20-1; TRBD1 is a possible D gene (6 bases). The ends were cut back, 0 bases at V and 7 bases at J, with 21 bases in the middle. The CDR3 runs 16 residues. Germline CDR1 DFQATT, CDR2 SNEGSKA (reference sequence). CDR3 residues: CSARDRRGYTGDEAFF. The CDR3 nucleotides are TGCAGTGCTAGAGATCGTAGGGGGTATACAGGTGATGAAGCTTTCTTT.

Concerning this clonotype itself: The CDR3 end shows no conserved phenylalanine or tryptophan, and so a read error is likely. Because the CDR3's place on the DNA is in doubt, the DNA is left out and the CDR3 is given as listed by TCRdb. The chain carries TRBV27 and TRBJ2-5; the table's D call, TRBD1, has no DNA check behind it. The V gene's germline CDR1 is MNHEY and CDR2 SMNVEV (reference sequence). The CDR3 is 13 residues long, counting both termini. The CDR3 reads CASSLSGGVTRYL.

This clonotype came up many times. This sequence joins TRBV5-1 and TRBJ1-1, with a possible D match to TRBD1 (6 bases). Germline CDR1 is SGHRS and CDR2 is YFSETQ. The CDR3 contains 12 residues. The V end was cut by 1 base, the J end by 8 bases, with 9 bases between. The CDR3 bases are TGCGCCAGCAGCTTGAGTCAGGGGGAAGCTTTCTTT. It is translated as CASSLSQGEAFF.

This clonotype was recorded many times. J is TRBJ2-7 and V is TRBV19; TRBD1 matches at 7 bases. Germline CDR1 reads LNHDA; CDR2 reads SQIVND (reference sequence). V dropped 5 bases and J dropped 5; count of bases not matched to a gene: 6. The CDR3 consists of 13 residues. The CDR3 loop is CASSPKGANEQYF. As DNA, the CDR3 is TGTGCCAGTAGTCCAAAGGGGGCCAACGAGCAGTACTTC.

The chain links TRBV20-1 to TRBJ1-5; no definite D call. Per germline, CDR1 DFQATT and CDR2 SNEGSKA (reference sequence). The CDR3 length is 15 residues. Deletions cut 0 bases from V and 4 bases from J, with 13 bases between. The CDR3 nucleotides are TGCAGTGCTAGAGAACTCCCGATTGGAAATCAGCCCCAGCATTTT. It is translated as CSARELPIGNQPQHF.

This clonotype was found many times. The CDR3 sequence: CASSLLSRGVLYSTDTQYF. The CDR3 DNA reads as TGTGCCAGCAGTTTACTCTCCCGGGGGGTCCTCTATAGCACAGATACGCAGTATTTT. The gene calls are TRBV28 and TRBJ2-3; 7 positions agree with TRBD2. The germline gives CDR1 MDHEN, CDR2 SYDVKM. V lost 2 bases, J lost 0 bases, and 14 bases stayed unmatched. The CDR3 sequence is 19 residues long.

The J gene is TRBJ2-7, the V gene TRBV20-1; maybe TRBD2 (7 bases). Germline-derived CDR1 and CDR2 are DFQATT and SNEGSKA (reference sequence). The V and J ends lost 6 bases and 7 bases respectively, with 22 bases between them. The CDR3 is made up of 14 amino acids. CDR3 residues: CSATTGGVGGEQYF. As DNA, the CDR3 is TGCAGTGCCACGACGGGGGGCGTAGGGGGTGAGCAGTACTTC.

This clonotype turned up a few times. A much larger clonotype is one base distant, so this may be a read error. This chain connects TRBV19 to TRBJ2-1; D is possibly TRBD1 or TRBD2 (5 bases each). The CDR3 sequence is 14 residues long. Per germline, CDR1 LNHDA and CDR2 SQIVND (reference sequence). With 7 bases removed from V and 10 bases from J, the gap between germline ends came to 20 bases. CDR3 sequence: CASNQNFGTSEQFF. CDR3 bases: TGTGCCAGTAATCAAAACTTCGGGACGAGCGAGCAGTTCTTC.

This clonotype was picked up many times. V usage is TRBV10-3 and J usage is TRBJ2-2; D is perhaps TRBD1 (5 bases). This CDR3 region has 13 residues. V gave up 3 bases and J gave up 4 bases, with 6 bases separating them. In germline, CDR1 is ENHRY, CDR2 SYGVKD. Written as DNA, the CDR3 is TGTGCCATCAGTGACGACAGCACCGGGGAGCTGTTTTTT. This translates into CAISDDSTGELFF.

This clonotype appeared a single time. This chain connects TRBV19 to TRBJ1-5; D perhaps matches TRBD2 (5 bases). TRBJ2-3 explains the end of the DNA better; the J call may be wrong. This CDR3 contains 15 residues. Germline loops: CDR1 LNHDA, CDR2 SQIVND (reference sequence). CDR3 sequence: CASRGRGHGNQSQYF. The CDR3 region has the DNA TGTGCCAGTAGGGGTAGAGGGCACGGCAATCAGTCCCAGTATTTT.

This clonotype was found many times. V and J are TRBV12-3 or TRBV12-4 and TRBJ2-2; D is undetermined. The CDR3 extends over 14 amino acids. V lost 1 base and J 0 bases, leaving 3 bases between the germline ends. The CDR3 is CASSLGANTGELFF. CDR3 sequence (DNA): TGTGCCAGCAGTTTAGGAGCGAACACCGGGGAGCTGTTTTTT.

On this clonotype itself: A read error may explain this, as a much larger clone is one base away. The gene calls are TRBV5-1 and TRBJ2-1, with D perhaps TRBD2 (5 bases). CDR3 length equals 16 residues. Trimming pared 0 bases from V and 5 bases from J, leaving 15 bases between. Looked up from germline, CDR1 is SGHRS and CDR2 is YFSETQ. DNA of the CDR3: TGCGCCAGCAGCTTGGCCATGATAGCGAGAGACAATGAGCAGTTCTTC. Protein sequence: CASSLAMIARDNEQFF.

This clonotype was counted many times. This CDR3 reads CASAGTGREKLFF. The CDR3 DNA is TGTGCCAGTGCCGGGACAGGACGAGAAAAACTGTTTTTT. The genes are TRBV19 and TRBJ1-4; 8 bases align to TRBD1. The CDR3 has 13 residues. Germline V gene sequence: CDR1 LNHDA, CDR2 SQIVND (reference sequence). V lost 8 bases, J lost 8 bases, and 7 bases stayed unmatched.

This clonotype was observed many times. The chain couples TRBV5-1 to TRBJ2-7; no clear D. V shed 0 bases and J shed 5 bases, with 12 bases lying between them. The CDR3 loop spans 14 amino acids. Looked up from germline, CDR1 is SGHRS and CDR2 is YFSETQ. In DNA form, the CDR3 reads TGCGCCAGCAGCTTGGCCGGGCGGCTTGACGAGCAGTACTTC. It specifies CASSLAGRLDEQYF. Full variable domain (remainder filled in from reference TRBV5-1 and TRBJ2-7): KAGVTQTPRYLIKTRGQQVTLSCSPISGHRSVSWYQQTPGQGLQFLFEYFSETQRNKGNFPGRFSGRQFSNSRSEMNVSTLELGDSALYLCASSLAGRLDEQYFGPGTRLTVT.

This clonotype came up many times. This chain joins TRBV5-1 and TRBJ2-3; D possibly corresponds to TRBD1 (6 bases). Germline V gene lookup returns CDR1 SGHRS and CDR2 YFSETQ. CDR3 length: 12 amino acids. V was cut by 7 bases and J by 3 bases, with 9 bases left in between. CDR3: CASGDKTDTQYF. The CDR3 DNA is TGCGCCAGCGGGGACAAAACAGATACGCAGTATTTT.

The V and J genes are TRBV29-1 and TRBJ2-3; no reliable D call. Germline CDR1 is SQVTM and CDR2 is ANQGSEA. The CDR3 has 14 amino acids. The ends were cut back, 1 base at V and 6 bases at J, with 14 bases in the middle. CDR3: CSVEGPVLRDTQYF. CDR3 DNA: TGCAGCGTTGAAGGTCCCGTATTGCGGGATACGCAGTATTTT.

In its sample, this clonotype was seen many times. CDR3 sequence (DNA): TGTGCCAGCAGCCCGAGCGTTAACTATGGCTACACCTTC. This codes for CASSPSVNYGYTF. The chain carries TRBV7-9 and TRBJ1-2, with unresolved D. CDR3 length equals 13 residues. Trimming left V 5 bases short and J 1 base short, with 8 bases between. CDR1 is SEHNR and CDR2 is FQNEAQ in the germline V gene (reference sequence).

Notes on this clonotype: The junction differs from germline at one of its ends, possibly a read error. The chain employs TRBV18 and TRBJ1-6; a possible D gene is TRBD1 (6 bases). Germline V gene lookup returns CDR1 KGHSH and CDR2 LQKENI. The CDR3 loop spans 16 amino acids. CDR3 sequence reads: CASSPQAVGANSTLHF. The CDR3, as DNA: TGTGCCAGCTCACCACAGGCGGTGGGGGCTAATTCAACCCTCCACTTT.

About this clonotype: A single base separates this from a much larger clone, so it may be a read error. The genes are TRBV12-3 or TRBV12-4 and TRBJ2-1; 11 nucleotides agree with TRBD1. The CDR3 length is 15 residues. CDR3 amino acids: CASSSGTGGINKQFF. The DNA of the CDR3 is TGTGCCAGCAGTTCCGGGACAGGGGGTATCAATAAGCAGTTCTTC.

The rearrangement links TRBV20-1 to TRBJ2-2; TRBD1 agrees at 8 bases. CDR1 is DFQATT, CDR2 SNEGSKA, per germline (reference sequence). Germline trimming cut 1 base from V and 7 bases from J; bases unmatched to any gene: 8. This CDR3 is built from 15 residues. The CDR3 DNA follows: TGCAGTGCTAGAGGCTCAGACAGGGGCAGCGGGGAGCTGTTTTTT. This encodes CSARGSDRGSGELFF.

This clonotype was counted at least ten times. The chain couples TRBV20-1 to TRBJ2-3, with TRBD2 identical over 10 bases. This CDR3 region has 15 residues. Germline loops: CDR1 DFQATT, CDR2 SNEGSKA (reference sequence). V was clipped by 5 bases and J by 4 bases; unmatched bases: 9. Here the CDR3 reads CSAQRAGTSADTQYF. Written as DNA, the CDR3 is TGCAGTGCTCAGAGAGCCGGGACTAGCGCAGATACGCAGTATTTT.

Of note for this clonotype: An end of the junction does not agree with germline; a read error may underlie this. This chain links TRBV6-1 with TRBJ1-2, with D uncertain. The CDR3 runs 12 residues. From germline, CDR1 is MNHNS and CDR2 SASEGT. CDR3 sequence reads: CASTLPGYDYTF. As DNA, the CDR3 is TGTGCCAGCACCCTCCCCGGGTATGACTACACATTC.

In its sample, this clonotype was seen many times. The chain couples TRBV29-1 to TRBJ2-2; possible D gene TRBD2, 6 bases. Germline V gene data show CDR1 as SQVTM and CDR2 as ANQGSEA. This CDR3 region has 12 residues. The V end was cut by 7 bases, the J end by 6 bases, with 12 bases between. The DNA of the CDR3 is TGCAGCGCCGGAGGGACCCCCGGGGAGCTGTTTTTT. Protein product: CSAGGTPGELFF.

This clonotype was seen ten or more times. This chain joins TRBV7-9 and TRBJ2-5; D unclear. The V gene lost 1 base and the J gene lost 2 bases, with 5 bases spanning the gap. CDR1 is SEHNR, CDR2 FQNEAQ, per germline (reference sequence). The CDR3 has 13 amino acids. The CDR3 loop reads CASSLVQQETQYF. The CDR3 coding sequence is TGTGCCAGCAGCTTAGTACAGCAAGAGACCCAGTACTTC. Looking up the rest from reference TRBV7-9 and TRBJ2-5 gives the full variable domain: DTGVSQNPRHKITKRGQNVTFRCDPISEHNRLYWYRQTLGQGPEFLTYFQNEAQLEKSRLLSDRFSAERPKGSFSTLEIQRTEQGDSAMYLCASSLVQQETQYFGPGTRLLVL.